A single sample is the source of the 9 T cell receptor beta chains below, sequenced in a study of graft-versus-host responses after intestinal transplantation (dated by TCRdb to the early 2020s). Library creation used the immunoSEQ multiplex PCR assay. This immuneACCESS table, as held by TCRdb, lists in-frame sequences with V and J called but not all clones. Of the missing ones, under half trace to an unresolved V gene in checked studies; the others have no known cause. The sample yields about 80,000 clones; around 92% were counted once. Clones ranked in the top ten supply roughly 0.7% of the sample. This sample comprised PBMCs, obtained 98 days after intestinal transplantation. The receptor set was obtained from a human patient who received an intestinal transplant, so some T cells may come from the graft donor.

The rearrangement joins TRBV6-6 to TRBJ2-1; D is ambiguous. V was trimmed by 2 bases and J by 9 bases, leaving 8 bases between them. From germline, CDR1 is MNHNY and CDR2 SVGAGI (reference sequence). This CDR3 spans 12 amino acids. The CDR3 protein is CASSYRVAEQFF. The CDR3 DNA sequence: TGTGCCAGCAGTTACAGGGTAGCTGAGCAGTTCTTC.

The chain has TRBV6-5 and TRBJ1-5; 9 bases are a match to TRBD1. Losses at the gene ends were 10 bases for V and 5 bases for J; bases not matched to a gene: 9. Germline-derived CDR1 and CDR2 are MNHEY and SVGAGI. There are 14 residues in the CDR3. The CDR3 nucleotides read TGTGCCACTACACAGGGGGCAAGGGATCAGCCCCAGCATTTT. This sequence encodes CATTQGARDQPQHF.

The chain carries TRBV28 and TRBJ2-2; no definite D call. In germline, CDR1 is MDHEN, CDR2 SYDVKM. The CDR3 is made up of 14 amino acids. The V and J ends lost 5 bases and 0 bases respectively, with 7 bases between them. CDR3 protein: CASSPEANTGELFF. Written as DNA, the CDR3 is TGTGCCAGCAGTCCTGAGGCGAACACCGGGGAGCTGTTTTTT.

The V gene is TRBV2, the J gene TRBJ2-5; 11 positions agree with TRBD2. Germline loops: CDR1 SNHLY, CDR2 FYNNEI. The CDR3 is 17 residues long. V lost 0 bases, J lost 10 bases, and 13 bases stayed unmatched. CDR3 sequence reads: CASSEALLAGGLVRQYF. The CDR3 DNA follows: TGTGCCAGCAGTGAAGCGCTTCTAGCGGGGGGCCTCGTTCGCCAGTACTTC. Looking up the rest from reference TRBV2 and TRBJ2-5 gives the full variable domain: EPEVTQTPSHQVTQMGQEVILRCVPISNHLYFYWYRQILGQKVEFLVSFYNNEISEKSEIFDDQFSVERPDGSNFTLKIRSTKLEDSAMYFCASSEALLAGGLVRQYFGPGTRLLVL.

V and J are TRBV30 and TRBJ2-7, with 9 bases aligning to TRBD2. V shed 3 bases, J shed 3 bases, and the junction held 3 bases outside the gene matches. Per germline, CDR1 GTSNPN and CDR2 SVGIG (reference sequence). The CDR3 consists of 13 residues. CDR3 coding DNA: TGTGCCTGGAGGGGCGGGGGGGGCTACGAGCAGTACTTC. Translating it yields CAWRGGGGYEQYF.

V gene TRBV7-3 combines with J gene TRBJ2-5; D unclear. CDR1 and CDR2 from the germline V gene are SGHTA and FQGTGA. V was cut by 6 bases and J by 2 bases, with 16 bases left in between. CDR3 size: 15 residues. CDR3 bases: TGTGCCAGCAGACTCGGACCTAGTACGCAAGAGACCCAGTACTTC. It is translated as CASRLGPSTQETQYF.

This clone has just a few counts. J is TRBJ2-7 and V is TRBV10-3, with TRBD2 as a possible D gene (6 bases). Germline CDR1 reads ENHRY; CDR2 reads SYGVKD. The CDR3 loop spans 12 amino acids. V dropped 9 bases and J dropped 5 bases, with 14 bases sitting between them. The CDR3 DNA reads TGTGCCATGACTAGTCCGGGGGACGAGCAGTACTTC. Amino acid sequence: CAMTSPGDEQYF.

CDR3 protein: CASSSGAGNEKLFF. The CDR3 region has the DNA TGTGCCAGCAGTTCAGGGGCGGGTAATGAAAAACTGTTTTTT. J is TRBJ1-4 and V is TRBV2, with D perhaps TRBD1 (6 bases). Trimming cost V 5 bases and J 4 bases, with 11 bases left between them. The CDR3 spans 14 residues. The V gene's germline CDR1 is SNHLY and CDR2 FYNNEI.

The chain couples TRBV4-2 to TRBJ2-5; D may be TRBD1 or TRBD2 (5 bases each). From germline, CDR1 is LGHNA and CDR2 YNFKEQ. Trimming removed 1 base at V and 2 bases at J, with 11 bases between. This CDR3 has 15 amino acids. In nucleotides, the CDR3 is TGTGCCAGCAGCCAAGGTGGGGGTCCTCAAGAGACCCAGTACTTC. Encoded protein: CASSQGGGPQETQYF.